Listed here are 27 T cell receptor beta chains from one sample, sequenced in a study of metastatic and nonmetastatic thyroid tumors. The entire patient cohort was treatment-naive prior to thyroid surgery. With MiXCR, TCRdb called clones anew from the PCR reads. The sample carries more than 50,000 clones, roughly 22% recorded once. Source material: blood. These receptors were collected from a female donor with papillary thyroid cancer or a benign thyroid nodule (not recorded which). Some clones in this sample may be carry-over from other donors' samples.

Many counts were recorded for this clone. A read error is possible here, since a much larger clone lies one base away. As DNA, the CDR3 is TGTGCCAGCCTTACAGGGGGTGGGTACAGTGAGCAGTTCTTC. Amino acid sequence: CASLTGGGYSEQFF. V is TRBV6-1 and J is TRBJ2-1; 8 bases fit TRBD1. Germline V gives CDR1 MNHNS, CDR2 SASEGT. The CDR3 runs to 14 residues.

This clone turned up a few times. CDR3 protein: CASRMCPSSYNEQFF. Written as DNA, the CDR3 is TGTGCCAGCAGGATGTGTCCTAGCTCCTACAATGAGCAGTTCTTC. This chain links TRBV27 with TRBJ2-1; D is unresolved. This CDR3 has 15 residues. Trimming shortened V by 6 bases and J by 0 bases, and 12 bases separated the two germline ends. Germline-derived CDR1 and CDR2 are MNHEY and SMNVEV (reference sequence).

This clone was seen ten or more times. The chain carries TRBV18 and TRBJ1-5, with 7 bases that match TRBD1. Germline V gives CDR1 KGHSH, CDR2 LQKENI. V shed 1 base, J shed 4 bases, and the junction held 4 bases outside the gene matches. The CDR3 covers 15 residues. The CDR3 nucleotides are TGTGCCAGCTCACCACAGGGGGCGAGTAATCAGCCCCAGCATTTT. It encodes CASSPQGASNQPQHF.

This clone has a count of ten or more. V and J are TRBV2 and TRBJ2-7; D is perhaps TRBD2 (7 bases). With 10 bases removed from V and 4 bases from J, the gap between germline ends came to 17 bases. The CDR3 has 13 residues. Germline V CDR1 and CDR2: SNHLY, FYNNEI. The CDR3 DNA reads as TGTGCCACAAAGCGGGACAAACGTTACGAGCAGTACTTC. Protein sequence: CATKRDKRYEQYF.

This clone was detected many times. The junction departs from germline at one end; a sequencing error may be responsible. The chain combines TRBV2 with TRBJ2-7; the match to TRBD1 covers 7 bases. This CDR3 contains 12 residues. CDR1 is SNHLY, CDR2 FYNNEI, per germline. CDR3 nucleotides: TGTGCCAGCCGTGACAGGGTGGGCGAGCAGTACTTC. This sequence encodes CASRDRVGEQYF.

This clone occurred many times. The V call is TRBV7-2, the J call TRBJ2-1, with D unclear. CDR1 is SGHTA, CDR2 FQGNSA, per germline. This CDR3 contains 15 residues. V was trimmed by 2 bases and J by 0 bases, leaving 8 bases between them. CDR3 DNA: TGTGCCAGCAGCTTACAGCCTAGCTCCTACAATGAGCAGTTCTTC. Its translation is CASSLQPSSYNEQFF.

Concerning this clone itself: A much more abundant neighbour one base away suggests this may be a read error. This specimen includes other DNA sequences encoding the same CDR3. The J gene is TRBJ2-5, the V gene TRBV7-6; TRBD1 is a possible D gene (6 bases). The V gene's germline CDR1 is SGHVS and CDR2 FNYEAQ. This CDR3 region has 15 residues. Trimming removed 5 bases from V and 5 bases from J, with 18 bases in between. CDR3 nucleotides: TGTGCCAGCAGCCTACATCCTGGACAGTGGGAGACCCAGTACTTC. This gives the protein CASSLHPGQWETQYF.

This clone was recorded at least ten times. This CDR3 is CASSFKGEDEKLFF. The CDR3 coding sequence is TGCGCCAGCAGCTTTAAAGGGGAGGATGAAAAACTGTTTTTT. This rearrangement joins TRBV5-1 to TRBJ1-4; D might be TRBD1 (5 bases). Germline CDR1 reads SGHRS; CDR2 reads YFSETQ. The CDR3 covers 14 residues. Trimming shortened V by 2 bases and J by 6 bases, and 11 bases separated the two germline ends.

This clone was detected ten times or more. The gene calls are TRBV7-2 and TRBJ2-1; no definite D call. The V gene lost 4 bases and the J gene lost 7 bases, with 11 bases spanning the gap. From germline, CDR1 is SGHTA and CDR2 FQGNSA. CDR3 size: 13 residues. CDR3 coding DNA: TGTGCCAGCAGCTGGTGGCAGACTAATGAGCAGTTCTTC. Its translation: CASSWWQTNEQFF.

Comment on this clone: The junction differs from germline at one of its ends, possibly a read error. Other DNA sequences within the sample encode an identical CDR3. The chain links TRBV28 to TRBJ2-2; a possible D gene is TRBD2 (5 bases). The CDR3 length is 17 residues. Germline CDR1 reads MDHEN; CDR2 reads SYDVKM. CDR3 residues: CASSLLGILANTGELFF. DNA of the CDR3: TGTGCCAGCAGTTTACTTGGAATACTGGCGAACACCGGGGAGCTTTTTTTT.

There are many counts of this clone. One junction end disagrees with the germline gene, perhaps due to a read error. The rearrangement joins TRBV2 to TRBJ1-2; D may be TRBD1 (5 bases). Germline loops: CDR1 SNHLY, CDR2 FYNNEI. The CDR3 length is 13 residues. CDR3 bases: TGTGCCAGCAGTGAACAGGGCCAGTGGTCCTCTTCCTTC. Amino acids: CASSEQGQWSSSF.

There are many counts of this clone. The chain employs TRBV28 and TRBJ1-1; tentative D call: TRBD1 (5 bases). The CDR3 spans 13 residues. The V gene lost 4 bases and the J gene lost 0 bases, with 6 bases spanning the gap. The germline V gene encodes CDR1 MDHEN and CDR2 SYDVKM. As DNA, the CDR3 is TGTGCCAGCAGTTGGGGGATGAACACTGAAGCTTTCTTT. Translation gives CASSWGMNTEAFF.

The sample holds many counts of this clone. The chain uses TRBV9 and TRBJ2-2; 11 bases are shared with TRBD2. Germline loops: CDR1 SGDLS, CDR2 YYNGEE. The V gene end was trimmed by 4 bases and the J gene end by 5 bases; junction bases not matched to a gene: 10. This CDR3 has 17 residues. CDR3 amino acids: CASSQDGTSGGTGELFF. The CDR3 coding sequence is TGTGCCAGCAGCCAAGACGGGACTAGCGGAGGGACCGGGGAGCTGTTTTTT.

This clone was picked up many times. The J gene is TRBJ2-7, the V gene TRBV5-1; no definite D call. CDR3 size: 13 residues. Germline values: CDR1 SGHRS, CDR2 YFSETQ. Trimming stripped 0 bases from V and 2 bases from J, with 6 bases between. This CDR3 reads CASSLDVAYEQYF. As DNA, the CDR3 is TGCGCCAGCAGCTTGGACGTGGCCTACGAGCAGTACTTC.

This clone occurred many times. The V and J genes are TRBV5-5 and TRBJ2-2; no clear D gene. The CDR3 contains 15 residues. Trimming shortened V by 0 bases and J by 6 bases, and 12 bases separated the two germline ends. CDR1 is SGHKS, CDR2 YYEKEE, per germline (reference sequence). The CDR3 nucleotides are TGTGCCAGCAGCTTGGGCGGCACTTTACCCGGGGAGCTGTTTTTT. Protein product: CASSLGGTLPGELFF.

This clone occurred many times. This chain joins TRBV10-2 and TRBJ1-1; tentative D call: TRBD1 (5 bases). Germline CDR1 reads WSHSY; CDR2 reads SAAADI. The CDR3 is 15 amino acids. Trimming took 5 bases from V and 0 from J, leaving 13 bases between them. The CDR3 bases are TGCGCCAGCAGTACTATAGGGACTCTGAACACTGAAGCTTTCTTT. This encodes CASSTIGTLNTEAFF.

Ten or more counts support this clone. The V and J genes are TRBV12-3 or TRBV12-4 and TRBJ1-6, with 7 bases that match TRBD1. This CDR3 has 17 amino acids. V was clipped by 4 bases and J by 8 bases; unmatched bases: 14. For the CDR3, the DNA is TGTGCCAGCAGTTCTTCCTTCCGGGACAGTTATGATTCACCCCTCCACTTT. Its protein product is CASSSSFRDSYDSPLHF.

This clone came up many times. The rearrangement joins TRBV5-1 to TRBJ1-5, with TRBD1 identical over 10 bases. CDR3 size: 17 residues. Germline CDR1 SGHRS, CDR2 YFSETQ. V was pared by 4 bases and J by 5 bases, with 12 bases of the junction left unmatched. In DNA form, the CDR3 reads TGCGCCAGCAGCCTCACTCCCGGGACAGGGGTTGATCAGCCCCAGCATTTT. Amino acids: CASSLTPGTGVDQPQHF. Full variable domain (outside the CDR3, taken from reference TRBV5-1 and TRBJ1-5): KAGVTQTPRYLIKTRGQQVTLSCSPISGHRSVSWYQQTPGQGLQFLFEYFSETQRNKGNFPGRFSGRQFSNSRSEMNVSTLELGDSALYLCASSLTPGTGVDQPQHFGDGTRLSIL.

This clone was seen ten or more times. The V call is TRBV20-1, the J call TRBJ2-7; TRBD2 matches 8 bases. The germline V gene encodes CDR1 DFQATT and CDR2 SNEGSKA (reference sequence). After removal of 3 bases from V and 2 bases from J, the junction contained 9 bases not matched to a gene. The CDR3 sequence is 15 residues long. The CDR3 nucleotides are TGCAGTGCTAGGTTAACTAGCGGAGGACCCTACGAGCAGTACTTC. Translation gives CSARLTSGGPYEQYF.

This clone was picked up many times. V usage is TRBV19 and J usage is TRBJ1-4; D call uncertain. The CDR3 length is 15 residues. Germline values: CDR1 LNHDA, CDR2 SQIVND (reference sequence). V dropped 1 base and J dropped 5 bases, with 11 bases sitting between them. CDR3 amino acids: CASSIVASWNEKLFF. CDR3 sequence (DNA): TGTGCCAGTAGTATAGTGGCCAGTTGGAATGAAAAACTGTTTTTT.

This clone was counted only a few times. Possible read error: a much larger clone is one base away. This sequence joins TRBV7-9 and TRBJ1-4; D remains ambiguous. Trimming cost V 5 bases and J 6 bases, with 4 bases left between them. CDR1 and CDR2 (germline): SEHNR, FQNEAQ (reference sequence). This CDR3 contains 11 residues. DNA for the CDR3: TGTGCCAGCAGCCCGTATGAAAAACTGTTTTTT. This gives the protein CASSPYEKLFF. Complete variable domain (other parts from reference TRBV7-9 and TRBJ1-4): DTGVSQNPRHKITKRGQNVTFRCDPISEHNRLYWYRQTLGQGPEFLTYFQNEAQLEKSRLLSDRFSAERPKGSFSTLEIQRTEQGDSAMYLCASSPYEKLFFGSGTQLSVL.

This clone was observed a handful of times. The chain is built from TRBV5-4 and TRBJ2-7; the D is unclear. Trimming pared 4 bases from V and 2 bases from J, leaving 13 bases between. From germline, CDR1 is SGHNT and CDR2 YYREEE (reference sequence). The CDR3 covers 14 residues. CDR3 DNA: TGTGCCAGCAGCCTGGGTGACGACCCCTACGAGCAGTACTTC. Residues: CASSLGDDPYEQYF.

This clone came up many times. The chain employs TRBV3-1 and TRBJ1-2; 8 nucleotides match TRBD1. J lost 0 bases, V lost 4 bases, and 7 bases had no gene match. Germline CDR1 is LGHDT and CDR2 is YNNKEL (reference sequence). There are 16 residues in the CDR3. CDR3 sequence (DNA): TGTGCCAGCAGCCTCGGGACAGGATTTACTAACTATGGCTACACCTTC. It is translated as CASSLGTGFTNYGYTF.

On this clone: A junction boundary mismatches the germline segment, possibly from a read error. The chain links TRBV5-1 to TRBJ2-3, with 10 bases identical to TRBD1. The germline CDR1 and CDR2 sequences are SGHRS and YFSETQ. CDR3 size: 16 residues. CDR3 sequence reads: CTSSLNGDRGSGTQYF. The CDR3 nucleotides read TGCACCAGCAGCTTGAATGGGGACAGGGGTTCAGGTACGCAGTATTTT.

In the case of this clone: One junction end disagrees with the germline gene, perhaps due to a read error. V usage is TRBV5-1 and J usage is TRBJ2-3; D is perhaps TRBD2 (5 bases). There are 15 residues in the CDR3. Germline-derived CDR1 and CDR2 are SGHRS and YFSETQ. The CDR3 region is CASSDGLASRDTQYF. In DNA, the CDR3 is TGCGCCAGCAGCGATGGACTCGCTAGCAGAGATACGCAGTATTTT.

This clone was counted many times. The chain is built from TRBV15 and TRBJ2-5; TRBD2 agrees at 7 bases. V gave up 6 bases and J gave up 5 bases; unmatched junction bases: 9. The CDR3 consists of 14 residues. CDR1 and CDR2 from the germline V gene are LNHNV and YYDKDF (reference sequence). The chain's CDR3 is CATSIGEGHETQYF. The CDR3 DNA sequence: TGTGCCACCAGTATAGGGGAGGGCCACGAGACCCAGTACTTC.

This clone was recorded many times. The chain joins TRBV4-1 to TRBJ1-4, with a weak D call TRBD1 (5 bases). The length of the CDR3 is 16 residues. Trimming left V 2 bases short and J 9 bases short, with 19 bases between. In germline, CDR1 is MGHRA, CDR2 YSYEKL. In DNA form, the CDR3 reads TGCGCCAGCAGCCAACCCGCGACAGATCCACTAAAAAAACTGTTTTTT. It is translated as CASSQPATDPLKKLFF.